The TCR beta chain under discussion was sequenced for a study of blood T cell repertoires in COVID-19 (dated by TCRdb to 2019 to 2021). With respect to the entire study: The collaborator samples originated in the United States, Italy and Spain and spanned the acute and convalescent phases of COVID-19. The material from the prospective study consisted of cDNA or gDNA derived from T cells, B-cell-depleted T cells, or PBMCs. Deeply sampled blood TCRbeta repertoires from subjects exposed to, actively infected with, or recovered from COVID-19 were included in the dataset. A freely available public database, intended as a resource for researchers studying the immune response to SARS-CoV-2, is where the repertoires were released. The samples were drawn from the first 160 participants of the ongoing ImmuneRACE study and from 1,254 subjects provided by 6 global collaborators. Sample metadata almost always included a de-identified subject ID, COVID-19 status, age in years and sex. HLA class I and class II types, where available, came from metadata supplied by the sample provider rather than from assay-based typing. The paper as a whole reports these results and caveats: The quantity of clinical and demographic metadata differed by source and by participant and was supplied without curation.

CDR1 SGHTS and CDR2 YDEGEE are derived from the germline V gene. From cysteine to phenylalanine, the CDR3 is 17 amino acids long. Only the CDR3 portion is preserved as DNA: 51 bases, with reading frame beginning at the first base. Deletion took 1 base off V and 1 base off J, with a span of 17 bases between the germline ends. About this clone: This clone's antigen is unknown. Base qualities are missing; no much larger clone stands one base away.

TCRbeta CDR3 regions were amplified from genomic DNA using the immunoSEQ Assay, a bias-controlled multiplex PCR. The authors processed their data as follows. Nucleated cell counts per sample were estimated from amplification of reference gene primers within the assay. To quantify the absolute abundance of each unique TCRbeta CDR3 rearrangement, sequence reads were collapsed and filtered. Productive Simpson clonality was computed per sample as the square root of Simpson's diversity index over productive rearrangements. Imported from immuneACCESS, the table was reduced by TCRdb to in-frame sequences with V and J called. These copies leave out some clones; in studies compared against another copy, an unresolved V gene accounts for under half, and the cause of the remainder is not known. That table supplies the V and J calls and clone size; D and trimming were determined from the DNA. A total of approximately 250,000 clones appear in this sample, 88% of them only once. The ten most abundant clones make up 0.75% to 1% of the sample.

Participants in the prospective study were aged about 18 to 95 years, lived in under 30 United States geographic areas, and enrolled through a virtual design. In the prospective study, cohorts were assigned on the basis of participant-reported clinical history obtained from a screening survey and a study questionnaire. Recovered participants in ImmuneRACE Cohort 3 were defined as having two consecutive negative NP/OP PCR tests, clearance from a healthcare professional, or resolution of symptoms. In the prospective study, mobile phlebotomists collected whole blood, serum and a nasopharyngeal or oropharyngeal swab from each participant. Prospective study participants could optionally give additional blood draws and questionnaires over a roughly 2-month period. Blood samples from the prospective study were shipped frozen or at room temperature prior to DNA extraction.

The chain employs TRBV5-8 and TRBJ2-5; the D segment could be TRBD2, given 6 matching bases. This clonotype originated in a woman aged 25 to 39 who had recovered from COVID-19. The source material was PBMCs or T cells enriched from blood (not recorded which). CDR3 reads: CASSLWSGGRPQETQYF. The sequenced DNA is TGTGCCAGCAGCTTGTGGAGTGGAGGGCGCCCCCAAGAGACCCAGTACTTC.